This TCR beta chain stems from a study of early T cells in non-severe SARS-CoV-2 infection. Study details: Sequencing was performed on bulk RNA from unsorted whole blood, leaving chains unpaired. General study results and limits: Using VDJdb, the matching emphasized anti-spike CD8 responses while missing private and CD4 specificities.

The library protocol tagged individual cDNA molecules with unique molecular identifiers. In TCRdb, the 5' RACE reads were re-called with MiXCR into one record per CDR3 protein. Here the sample spans more than 95,000 distinct CDR3 sequences, 11% being singletons. The CDR3 runs 14 residues. Germline V gene data show CDR1 as MNHEY and CDR2 as SMNVEV (reference sequence). Unmatched junction bases numbered 6, after V lost 6 bases and J lost 3 bases. As regards this clonotype: Its antigen is unidentified.

This material consisted of whole blood, taken at baseline. This TCR was sampled from an adult who was a healthcare worker with PCR-confirmed SARS-CoV-2 infection or an uninfected control (not recorded which). V usage is TRBV27 and J usage is TRBJ2-5; 8 bases match TRBD2. CDR3 protein: CASRISGTKETQYF. The CDR3 bases are TGTGCCAGCAGAATTAGCGGGACAAAAGAGACCCAGTACTTC.